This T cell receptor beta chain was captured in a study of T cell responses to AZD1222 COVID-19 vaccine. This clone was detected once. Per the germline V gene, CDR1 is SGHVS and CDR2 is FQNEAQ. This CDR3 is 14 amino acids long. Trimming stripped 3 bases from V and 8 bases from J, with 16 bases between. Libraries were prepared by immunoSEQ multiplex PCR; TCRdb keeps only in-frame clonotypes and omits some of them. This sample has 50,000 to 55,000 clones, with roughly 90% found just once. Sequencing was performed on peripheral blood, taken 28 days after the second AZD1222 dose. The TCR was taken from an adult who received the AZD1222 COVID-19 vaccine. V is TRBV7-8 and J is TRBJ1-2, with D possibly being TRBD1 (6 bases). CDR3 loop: CASSLSRGAGGYTF. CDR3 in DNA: TGTGCCAGCAGCTTGAGCAGGGGAGCGGGGGGCTACACCTTC.